The entry below describes one TCR beta chain. This sample was included in a study of technical replicates of blood from a few donors. Germline lookup yields CDR1 MNHEY and CDR2 SVGAGI. The V and J ends lost 6 bases and 5 bases respectively, with 14 bases between them. There are 14 residues in the CDR3. Assay: immunoSEQ multiplex PCR; the TCRdb copy retains only in-frame clones and omits some. Counted here are 75,000 to 95,000 clones, 96% occurring once; the ten biggest clones make up 0.35% to 0.45%. The receptor was isolated from a human donor in good health. The rearrangement uses TRBV6-5 and TRBJ1-5; D is possibly TRBD1 (5 bases). Source material: T cells isolated from PBMCs. The CDR3 DNA is TGTGCCAGCAGCCGGACACCTTTTCATCAGCCCCAGCATTTT. Its protein product is CASSRTPFHQPQHF.